The present T cell receptor (beta chain) was sequenced within a study of T cell responses to AZD1222 COVID-19 vaccine. Trimming took 3 bases from V and 5 from J, leaving 11 bases between them. This CDR3 region has 14 residues. Germline CDR1 LNHDA, CDR2 SQIVND (reference sequence). This clone was counted a few times. Profiled with immunoSEQ multiplex PCR; TCRdb holds only in-frame clones, not every one. Of around 86,000 clones listed, around 90% are singletons. This sequence was found in an adult in good health. The rearrangement joins TRBV19 to TRBJ1-5; D not certain. Material: peripheral blood, obtained on day 0 of AZD1222 vaccination. CDR3 coding DNA: TGTGCCAGTAGTATGGGCCAGGTGGATCAGCCCCAGCATTTT. Amino acids: CASSMGQVDQPQHF.